This T cell receptor (beta chain) was retrieved from a study of CD8 T cells in Susac syndrome. Random hexamers were used to reverse transcribe an amount of about 0.45 to 1 ug RNA. TCRdb fed the immunoSEQ multiplex PCR reads into MiXCR, producing one record per CDR3 protein. This table holds 250,000 to 300,000 distinct CDR3 sequences, 65% to 90% found once. The CDR3 extends over 14 amino acids. The V end lost 7 bases, the J end lost 9 bases, and 19 bases lay between the germline ends. The genes are TRBV12-3 or TRBV12-4 and TRBJ1-5; TRBD1 might be the D (5 bases). Specimen: CD8+ T cells from PBMCs. The receptor was derived from a human donor with multiple sclerosis. CDR3 in DNA: TGTGCCAGCACCTTGGGGGTTCCCGGGGGGCCCCAGCATTTT. Translating it yields CASTLGVPGGPQHF.